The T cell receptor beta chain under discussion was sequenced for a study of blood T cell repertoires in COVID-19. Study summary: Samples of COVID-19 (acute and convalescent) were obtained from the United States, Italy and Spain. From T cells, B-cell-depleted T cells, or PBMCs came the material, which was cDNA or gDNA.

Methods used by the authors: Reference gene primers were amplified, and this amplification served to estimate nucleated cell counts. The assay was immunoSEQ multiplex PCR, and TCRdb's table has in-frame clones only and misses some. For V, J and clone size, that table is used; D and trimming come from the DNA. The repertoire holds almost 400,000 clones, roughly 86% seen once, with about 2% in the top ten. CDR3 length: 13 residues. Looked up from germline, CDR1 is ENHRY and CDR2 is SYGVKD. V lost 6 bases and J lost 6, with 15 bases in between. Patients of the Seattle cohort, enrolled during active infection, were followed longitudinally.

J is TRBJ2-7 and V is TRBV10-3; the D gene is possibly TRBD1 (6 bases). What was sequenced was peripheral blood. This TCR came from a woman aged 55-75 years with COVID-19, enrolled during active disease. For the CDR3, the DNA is TGTGCCATCAGGAGTACAGGGAAAGGCGAGCAGTACTTC. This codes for CAIRSTGKGEQYF.